The clone carrying this TCR beta chain occurred many times. It was RNA transcripts that yielded the amplified TCR beta CDR3 regions. The HTBI primer set drove a first-round RT-PCR of the TCR CDR3. TCRdb redid the calling of the multiplex PCR reads with MiXCR, one entry per CDR3 protein. The sample includes hundreds of thousands of distinct CDR3 sequences, approximately 15% of them seen just once. This sample was included in a study of T cells in Graves' hyperthyroidism and ophthalmopathy. The CDR3 runs to 14 residues. V dropped 3 bases and J dropped 3; count of bases not matched to a gene: 3. This receptor was taken from a woman younger than 30 with Graves' hyperthyroidism. V and J are TRBV12-3 or TRBV12-4 and TRBJ2-3; the match to TRBD2 covers 7 bases. The sequencing sample was made of blood. The CDR3, as DNA: TGTGCCAGCAGTTTGGGGAGGGAGACAGATACGCAGTATTTT. Protein product: CASSLGRETDTQYF.